The 30 T cell receptor beta chains given below trace back to one sample, sequenced in a study of blood T cells in healthy people across ages. A second PCR of 7 to 11 cycles used a sample-barcoded 5' primer and a J-beta primer mix. MiXCR, run by TCRdb on the 5' RACE reads, gives a single entry per CDR3 protein. The data show roughly 1,300,000 distinct CDR3 sequences, approximately 63% seen once. Input material: blood. These receptors originate from a young man in good health.

This sequence joins TRBV15 and TRBJ2-3; D remains ambiguous. V shed 5 bases and J shed 2 bases, with 11 bases lying between them. Germline-derived CDR1 and CDR2 are LNHNV and YYDKDF (reference sequence). This CDR3 has 14 residues. The DNA for the CDR3 is TGTGCCACCAGCCCAACAGAGTCCACAGATACGCAGTATTTT. The encoded protein is CATSPTESTDTQYF.

The count of this clonotype is one. V and J are TRBV11-2 and TRBJ1-1; D not certain. The germline V gene encodes CDR1 SGHAT and CDR2 FQNNGV. This CDR3 comprises 20 residues. Trimming cost V 1 base and J 2 bases, with 26 bases left between them. The CDR3 protein is CASSLGRWAEPQMSNTEAFF. DNA of the CDR3: TGTGCCAGCAGCTTAGGCCGATGGGCAGAGCCCCAGATGAGCAACACTGAAGCTTTCTTT. Variable domain in full (rest from reference TRBV11-2 and TRBJ1-1): EAGVAQSPRYKIIEKRQSVAFWCNPISGHATLYWYQQILGQGPKLLIQFQNNGVVDDSQLPKDRFSAERLKGVDSTLKIQPAKLEDSAVYLCASSLGRWAEPQMSNTEAFFGQGTRLTVV.

This rearrangement joins TRBV9 to TRBJ1-6, with D perhaps matching TRBD1 (5 bases). Per germline, CDR1 SGDLS and CDR2 YYNGEE. The CDR3 is made up of 16 amino acids. V gave up 4 bases and J gave up 8 bases, with 19 bases separating them. CDR3 region: CASSPRLVVGDSPLHF. The CDR3 DNA sequence: TGTGCCAGCAGCCCCAGACTCGTCGTGGGGGATTCACCCCTCCACTTT.

The rearrangement joins TRBV7-9 to TRBJ1-2; D gene ambiguous. The CDR3 spans 13 residues. CDR1 and CDR2 from the germline V gene are SEHNR and FQNEAQ (reference sequence). Trimming removed 3 bases at V and 7 bases at J, with 12 bases between. CDR3 sequence reads: CASSFSPTRGYTF. CDR3 nucleotide sequence: TGTGCCAGCAGCTTTTCCCCGACTCGTGGCTACACCTTC.

This clonotype came up a few times. The chain couples TRBV27 to TRBJ2-7, with D unresolved. CDR3 size: 14 residues. CDR1 and CDR2 (germline): MNHEY, SMNVEV (reference sequence). Trimming stripped 0 bases from V and 3 bases from J, with 9 bases between. The CDR3 protein is CASSLSVDGYEQYF. The CDR3, as DNA: TGTGCCAGCAGTTTATCTGTGGACGGCTACGAGCAGTACTTC.

The chain links TRBV7-2 to TRBJ2-7; D gene unclear. Trimming shortened V by 2 bases and J by 0 bases, and 8 bases separated the two germline ends. This CDR3 is 14 amino acids long. The germline CDR1 and CDR2 sequences are SGHTA and FQGNSA. The CDR3 sequence: CASSLFLSSYEQYF. The DNA of the CDR3 is TGTGCCAGCAGCTTATTCCTCAGCTCCTACGAGCAGTACTTC.

The chain combines TRBV10-3 with TRBJ2-4, with D perhaps matching TRBD1 (6 bases). The CDR3 spans 15 residues. The V and J ends lost 6 bases and 13 bases respectively, with 25 bases between them. Germline CDR1 is ENHRY and CDR2 is SYGVKD. CDR3: CAISQDRPTFLEQYF. CDR3 bases: TGTGCCATCAGCCAGGACAGACCTACTTTCTTGGAGCAGTACTTC.

This clonotype was counted between two and nine times. The V call is TRBV10-3, the J call TRBJ1-2, with D perhaps matching TRBD1 (5 bases). V was cut by 2 bases and J by 3 bases, with 13 bases left in between. In germline, CDR1 is ENHRY, CDR2 SYGVKD. The CDR3 consists of 15 residues. Here the CDR3 reads CAISEQGASHYGYTF. CDR3 DNA sequence: TGTGCCATCAGTGAGCAAGGGGCGAGTCACTATGGCTACACCTTC.

This clonotype was counted only a few times. The chain couples TRBV20-1 to TRBJ2-3; D may correspond to TRBD1 or TRBD2 (6 bases each). Deletions cut 4 bases from V and 1 base from J, with 15 bases between. CDR3 size: 15 residues. Germline V gene data show CDR1 as DFQATT and CDR2 as SNEGSKA (reference sequence). DNA for the CDR3: TGCAGTGCTACCGGGGGCGATGTCCGCACAGATACGCAGTATTTT. Its protein product is CSATGGDVRTDTQYF.

The rearrangement links TRBV7-9 to TRBJ1-1; 8 bases agree with TRBD1. Trimming removed 1 base from V and 1 base from J; junction bases left unmatched: 8. In germline, CDR1 is SEHNR, CDR2 FQNEAQ (reference sequence). The CDR3 covers 17 residues. CDR3 DNA sequence: TGTGCCAGCAGCTTAGTGGGGCCAGGGGGCAGGAACACTGAAGCTTTCTTT. This sequence encodes CASSLVGPGGRNTEAFF.

The V and J genes are TRBV6-1 and TRBJ2-4; no clear D. The DNA matches TRBJ2-7 better at its end, which makes the J call doubtful. Germline V gene sequence: CDR1 MNHNS, CDR2 SASEGT. The CDR3 is 11 residues long. This CDR3 is CANGFRTEQYF. In nucleotides, the CDR3 is TGTGCCAACGGTTTCAGGACCGAGCAGTACTTC.

The rearrangement joins TRBV7-2 to TRBJ1-5; D not certain. Germline lookup yields CDR1 SGHTA and CDR2 FQGNSA. The CDR3 is 15 amino acids. The V and J ends lost 1 base and 1 base respectively, with 8 bases between them. The CDR3 here is CASSLGVRSNQPQHF. In DNA, the CDR3 is TGTGCCAGCAGCTTAGGGGTTCGGAGCAATCAGCCCCAGCATTTT.

This chain connects TRBV4-1 to TRBJ1-1; the D is unclear. The germline CDR1 and CDR2 sequences are MGHRA and YSYEKL. V was clipped by 0 bases and J by 3 bases, with 8 bases between them. The CDR3 sequence is 14 residues long. The CDR3 spells CASSQDRIYTEAFF. The CDR3 DNA is TGCGCCAGCAGCCAAGATCGTATCTACACTGAAGCTTTCTTT.

This rearrangement joins TRBV4-2 to TRBJ2-3, with TRBD2 matching 9 bases. Per germline, CDR1 LGHNA and CDR2 YNFKEQ. The CDR3 is 17 residues long. V gave up 0 bases and J gave up 1 base; unmatched junction bases: 5. The CDR3 DNA is TGTGCCAGCAGCCAAGAGTCCCCTAGCGGGGGCACAGATACGCAGTATTTT. Its translation: CASSQESPSGGTDTQYF.

This rearrangement joins TRBV20-1 to TRBJ2-1; the D gene is possibly TRBD1 (6 bases). There are 13 residues in the CDR3. Trimming removed 2 bases from V and 13 bases from J, with 18 bases in between. Germline-derived CDR1 and CDR2 are DFQATT and SNEGSKA (reference sequence). CDR3 amino acids: CSARTGGAKTQFF. The CDR3 DNA follows: TGCAGTGCTAGAACTGGGGGCGCGAAGACCCAGTTCTTC.

The chain is built from TRBV5-1 and TRBJ1-6, with 8 positions matching TRBD1. The length of the CDR3 is 16 residues. V was clipped by 0 bases and J by 10 bases; unmatched bases: 9. The germline V gene encodes CDR1 SGHRS and CDR2 YFSETQ. The CDR3 spells CASSLDDGGTGSPLHF. The CDR3 DNA reads TGCGCCAGCAGCTTGGATGACGGGGGGACAGGATCACCCCTCCACTTT.

The rearrangement joins TRBV6-2 or TRBV6-3 to TRBJ2-7; D possibly corresponds to TRBD1 (7 bases). V was trimmed by 6 bases and J by 3 bases, leaving 18 bases between them. CDR1 and CDR2 from the germline V gene are MNHEY and SVGEGT. CDR3 length: 15 amino acids. CDR3 bases: TGTGCCAGCAGCGGGTCAGGGGGGCTATACTACGAGCAGTACTTC. Residues: CASSGSGGLYYEQYF.

The V and J genes are TRBV7-9 and TRBJ1-6; a possible D gene is TRBD1 (6 bases). CDR3 size: 14 residues. V was shortened by 5 bases and J by 7 bases, with 12 bases between the two germline ends. Germline V gene data show CDR1 as SEHNR and CDR2 as FQNEAQ (reference sequence). The CDR3 spells CASSQGPRNSPLHF. In nucleotides, the CDR3 is TGTGCCAGCAGCCAGGGGCCAAGAAATTCACCCCTCCACTTT.

The genes are TRBV27 and TRBJ2-5; maybe TRBD1 (7 bases). The J call may be incorrect, as the DNA end agrees better with TRBJ2-7. The CDR3 length is 13 residues. Germline CDR1 is MNHEY and CDR2 is SMNVEV (reference sequence). CDR3 residues: CASRGGGLYEQYF. CDR3 bases: TGTGCCAGCAGAGGAGGGGGCTTGTACGAGCAGTACTTC.

This chain uses TRBV4-1 with TRBJ2-5; D is perhaps TRBD1 (5 bases). Germline V CDR1 and CDR2: MGHRA, YSYEKL. The CDR3 totals 15 residues. The V end was cut by 3 bases, the J end by 1 base, with 12 bases between. CDR3 nucleotides: TGCGCCAGCAGCCAGTACAGGTGGTTCCAAGAGACCCAGTACTTC. This sequence encodes CASSQYRWFQETQYF.

The chain is built from TRBV9 and TRBJ2-7; 8 nucleotides align to TRBD2. V lost 3 bases and J lost 6; bases outside the gene matches: 11. Germline V lookup: CDR1 SGDLS, CDR2 YYNGEE. The length of the CDR3 is 15 residues. CDR3 sequence (DNA): TGTGCCAGCAGCGATCCGGGACTAGGGCCGGGCGAGCAGTACTTC. It codes for CASSDPGLGPGEQYF.

This rearrangement joins TRBV6-5 to TRBJ2-7, with 10 nucleotides matching TRBD1. Per the germline V gene, CDR1 is MNHEY and CDR2 is SVGAGI. This CDR3 region has 14 residues. With 5 bases clipped from V and 2 bases from J, the junction kept 3 bases outside the gene matches. CDR3 sequence (DNA): TGTGCCAGCAGTATTGGACAGGGGGCCTACGAGCAGTACTTC. Residues: CASSIGQGAYEQYF.

This clonotype was counted a few times. V usage is TRBV2 and J usage is TRBJ2-5; 11 bases agree with TRBD1. The end of the DNA aligns better with TRBJ2-7, so the J call may be wrong. CDR1 and CDR2 (germline): SNHLY, FYNNEI. The CDR3 consists of 15 residues. CDR3 DNA: TGTGCCAACTCCGGGACAGGGGGGTTAGGCGACGAGCAGTACTTC. It encodes CANSGTGGLGDEQYF.

The chain combines TRBV6-5 with TRBJ2-7; 8 bases align to TRBD2. This CDR3 has 15 amino acids. V gave up 2 bases and J gave up 2 bases; unmatched junction bases: 5. Germline V gene data show CDR1 as MNHEY and CDR2 as SVGAGI. CDR3 sequence reads: CASSYGAGETYEQYF. In DNA form, the CDR3 reads TGTGCCAGCAGTTACGGAGCGGGGGAAACCTACGAGCAGTACTTC.

The rearrangement joins TRBV4-1 to TRBJ2-5; D is ambiguous. The V gene's germline CDR1 is MGHRA and CDR2 YSYEKL. V lost 2 bases and J lost 5, with 12 bases in between. The CDR3 length is 14 residues. For the CDR3, the DNA is TGCGCCAGCAGCCAAATTGCCCTAGTGGAGACCCAGTACTTC. Protein product: CASSQIALVETQYF.

The chain joins TRBV28 to TRBJ1-1, with a tentative D call TRBD1 (5 bases). This CDR3 comprises 14 residues. The germline V gene has CDR1 MDHEN and CDR2 SYDVKM. V gave up 6 bases and J gave up 8 bases, with 19 bases separating them. The CDR3 nucleotides are TGTGCCAGCAGGGCATCCCACTTCGAGGGGGAAGCTTTCTTT. Protein sequence: CASRASHFEGEAFF. Complete variable domain (other parts from reference TRBV28 and TRBJ1-1): DVKVTQSSRYLVKRTGEKVFLECVQDMDHENMFWYRQDPGLGLRLIYFSYDVKMKEKGDIPEGYSVSREKKERFSLILESASTNQTSMYLCASRASHFEGEAFFGQGTRLTVV.

This chain uses TRBV6-6 with TRBJ2-6; D gene unclear. Per germline, CDR1 MNHNY and CDR2 SVGAGI (reference sequence). Trimming took 3 bases from V and 0 from J, leaving 9 bases between them. The CDR3 is 16 amino acids. CDR3 coding DNA: TGTGCCAGCAGTTATTCTAGGCGCTCTGGGGCCAACGTCCTGACTTTC. It encodes CASSYSRRSGANVLTF.

V is TRBV4-2 and J is TRBJ2-1, with 9 bases matching TRBD2. The germline V gene encodes CDR1 LGHNA and CDR2 YNFKEQ. The CDR3 sequence is 16 residues long. The ends lost 0 bases at V and 7 bases at J; junction bases unmatched: 7. The CDR3 sequence is CASSQDESGGSNEQFF. The CDR3 region has the DNA TGTGCCAGCAGCCAAGATGAGAGCGGGGGGTCTAATGAGCAGTTCTTC.

The V call is TRBV12-3 or TRBV12-4, the J call TRBJ2-7; 9 bases fit TRBD1. The J segment lost 4 bases and the V segment lost 3 bases, leaving 10 bases of the junction unmatched. There are 16 residues in the CDR3. CDR3 DNA sequence: TGTGCCAGCAGTTTCGGGGTTGGGACAGGGTCATACGAGCAGTACTTC. Protein: CASSFGVGTGSYEQYF.

The chain combines TRBV7-2 with TRBJ2-7, with D uncertain. Between the trimmed V and J ends, which lost 2 bases and 7 bases, there was a span of 9 bases. The CDR3 spans 12 residues. Germline V gives CDR1 SGHTA, CDR2 FQGNSA. The CDR3 here is CASSLSSWEQYF. In DNA form, the CDR3 reads TGTGCCAGCAGCTTATCCTCTTGGGAGCAGTACTTC.